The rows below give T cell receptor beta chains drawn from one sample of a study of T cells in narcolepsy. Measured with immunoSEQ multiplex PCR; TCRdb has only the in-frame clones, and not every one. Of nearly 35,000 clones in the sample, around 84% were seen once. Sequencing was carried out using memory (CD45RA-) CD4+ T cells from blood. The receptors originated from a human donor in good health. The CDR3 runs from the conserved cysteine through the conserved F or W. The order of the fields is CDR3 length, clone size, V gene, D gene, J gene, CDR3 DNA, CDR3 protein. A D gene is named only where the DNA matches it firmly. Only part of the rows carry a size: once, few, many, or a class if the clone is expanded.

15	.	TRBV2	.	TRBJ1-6	TGTGCCAGCAGTGAAGAATGGCAGGGGAATTCACCCCTCCACTTT	CASSEEWQGNSPLHF
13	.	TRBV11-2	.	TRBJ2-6	TGTGCCAGCTGCCCCAGTGGGGCCAACGTCCTGACTTTC	CASCPSGANVLTF
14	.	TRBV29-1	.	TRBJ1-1	TGCAGCGTTGACGTGGGCAGCCTGAACACTGAAGCTTTCTTT	CSVDVGSLNTEAFF
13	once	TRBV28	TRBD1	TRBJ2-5	TGTGCCAGCACCGGGGACAGGAGAGAGACCCAGTACTTC	CASTGDRRETQYF
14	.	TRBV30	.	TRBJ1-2	TGTGCCTGGAAGAAGGGGCCCGAGTCGGGTGGCTACACCTTC	CAWKKGPESGGYTF
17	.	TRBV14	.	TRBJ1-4	TGTGCCAACGAACCGGGACCCGTAACCCGTCCCCGTGAAAAACTGTTTTTT	CANEPGPVTRPREKLFF
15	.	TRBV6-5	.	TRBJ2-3	TGTGCCAGCACCGATGCCCGACAAAGCACAGATACGCAGTATTTT	CASTDARQSTDTQYF
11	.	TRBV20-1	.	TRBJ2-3	TGCAGTGGGGTGGTCACAGATACGCAGTATTTT	CSGVVTDTQYF
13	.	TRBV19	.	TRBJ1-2	TGTGCCAGTAGTGAGATAGGCGGGTATGGCTACACCTTC	CASSEIGGYGYTF
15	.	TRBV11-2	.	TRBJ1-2	TGTGCCAGCAGCCCAGGACAGTCCTATGGCTATGGCTACACCTTC	CASSPGQSYGYGYTF
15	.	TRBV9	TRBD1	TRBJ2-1	TGTGCCAGCAGCGCCGGGACAGGGAGCTACAATGAGCAGTTCTTC	CASSAGTGSYNEQFF
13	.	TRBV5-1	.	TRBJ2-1	TGCGCCAGCAGCTCGAGAGGGGACAATGAGCAGTTCTTC	CASSSRGDNEQFF
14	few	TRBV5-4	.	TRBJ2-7	TGTGCCAGCAGCTTTGACCCCGTGAGAAAGGAGCAGTACTTC	CASSFDPVRKEQYF
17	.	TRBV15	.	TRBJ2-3	TGTGCCACCAGCTTAGAAGGGCGCCTGGGGCGAGGAGATACGCAGTATTTT	CATSLEGRLGRGDTQYF
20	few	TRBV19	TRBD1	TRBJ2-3	TGTGCCAGTAGTATAAGAGTCAGGGGACCGGGACAGGTACTCACAGATACGCAGTATTTT	CASSIRVRGPGQVLTDTQYF
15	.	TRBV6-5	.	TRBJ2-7	TGTGCCAGCAGTTATGGTCCGGGACTCTCCTACGAGCAGTACTTC	CASSYGPGLSYEQYF
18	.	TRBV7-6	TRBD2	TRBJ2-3	TGTGCCAGCAGCTCCAGGGCAGGAAGCGCTAGCGGGAGTTTTACGCAGTATTTT	CASSSRAGSASGSFTQYF
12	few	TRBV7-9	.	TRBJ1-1	TGTGCCAGCAGCAAGGAAAGGGCAGATGCTTTCTTT	CASSKERADAFF
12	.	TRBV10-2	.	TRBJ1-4	TGCGCCAGCAGTGAGGTGGGGGAAAAACTGTTTTTT	CASSEVGEKLFF
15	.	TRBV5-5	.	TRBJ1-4	TGTGCCAGCAGCTTGGACAGCCCGGGCGGTGAAAAACTGTTTTTT	CASSLDSPGGEKLFF
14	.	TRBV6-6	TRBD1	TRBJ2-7	TGTGCCAGCAGTAAACCGGGACAGGGGTTCGAGCAGTACTTC	CASSKPGQGFEQYF
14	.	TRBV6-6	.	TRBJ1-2	TGTGCCAGCAGTTACGACAGGTTCTTCTATGGCTACACCTTC	CASSYDRFFYGYTF
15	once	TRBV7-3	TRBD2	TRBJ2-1	TGTGCCAGCAGCTTAGTTAGCGGGGAAGTCAATGAGCAGTTCTTC	CASSLVSGEVNEQFF